The TCR beta chain under discussion was sequenced for a study of beta chain features in type 1 diabetes. The CDR3 loop spans 14 amino acids. From germline, CDR1 is SEHNR and CDR2 FQNEAQ (reference sequence). Unmatched junction bases numbered 4, after V lost 5 bases and J lost 6 bases. This clone has just a few counts. Researchers reported sorting CD4+ naive, central memory, regulatory and stem cell-like memory cells via CD45RO/CCR7/CD25/CD127/CD95/CD27. As every portion of the isolated RNA was reverse transcribed, the sequencing read expressed TCRB transcripts. Using immunoSEQ multiplex PCR, the repertoire was profiled, and TCRdb retains in-frame clones only, with some absent. The repertoire holds around 200,000 clones, with about 12% as singletons.

V is TRBV7-9 and J is TRBJ2-5; TRBD2 matches at 12 bases. Sequenced material: central memory CD4+ T cells from blood. The sequence was obtained from a young woman in good health. CDR3 in DNA: TGTGCCAGCAGCGGTACTAGCGGGAGGCAGACCCAGTACTTC. It codes for CASSGTSGRQTQYF.